The 3 T cell receptor beta chains given below trace back to one sample, sequenced in a study of blood T cells in healthy people across ages. A second PCR of roughly 6 to 12 cycles used a sample-barcoded 5' primer and a J-beta primer mix. TCRdb analysed the 5' RACE reads with MiXCR anew, one entry per CDR3 protein. The sample carries hundreds of thousands of distinct CDR3 sequences, roughly 49% recorded once. The sequenced sample was blood. These receptors were collected from a woman aged 60-75 years in good health.

This clonotype was counted only a few times. This chain joins TRBV6-2 or TRBV6-3 and TRBJ2-5; TRBD1 matches 7 bases. Germline loops: CDR1 MNHEY, CDR2 SVGEGT. The V gene end was trimmed by 4 bases and the J gene end by 6 bases; junction bases not matched to a gene: 11. CDR3 length: 15 residues. Written as DNA, the CDR3 is TGTGCCAGCAGTTCTGTGAGACAGGGTACCAAGACCCAGTACTTC. Translated, it gives CASSSVRQGTKTQYF.

This clonotype came up many times. The chain carries TRBV20-1 and TRBJ1-1; D unclear. Germline V gene lookup returns CDR1 DFQATT and CDR2 SNEGSKA (reference sequence). The V and J ends lost 6 bases and 8 bases respectively, with 10 bases between them. The CDR3 spans 10 residues. The CDR3 DNA is TGCAGTGCGATTCGCAGGGAAGCTTTCTTT. It translates to CSAIRREAFF.

The V and J genes are TRBV29-1 and TRBJ2-1, with D possibly matching TRBD1 (6 bases). The CDR3 totals 13 residues. Germline V gene data show CDR1 as SQVTM and CDR2 as ANQGSEA. The germline V and J ends were trimmed by 5 bases and 6 bases, with 14 bases remaining between them. CDR3 nucleotide sequence: TGCAGCGTTAGTAGGGGGATTTTCAATGAGCAGTTCTTC. Amino acid sequence: CSVSRGIFNEQFF.